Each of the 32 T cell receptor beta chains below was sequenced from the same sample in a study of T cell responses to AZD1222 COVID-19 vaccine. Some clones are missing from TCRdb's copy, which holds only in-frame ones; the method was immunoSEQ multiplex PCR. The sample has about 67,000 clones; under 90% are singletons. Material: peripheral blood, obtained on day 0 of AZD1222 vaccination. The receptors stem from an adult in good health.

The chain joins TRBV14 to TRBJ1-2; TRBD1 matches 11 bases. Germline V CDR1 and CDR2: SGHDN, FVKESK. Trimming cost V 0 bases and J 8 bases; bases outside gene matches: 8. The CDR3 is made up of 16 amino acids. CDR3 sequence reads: CASSQERTGGMKGYTF. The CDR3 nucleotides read TGTGCCAGCAGCCAAGAACGGACAGGGGGCATGAAAGGCTACACCTTC.

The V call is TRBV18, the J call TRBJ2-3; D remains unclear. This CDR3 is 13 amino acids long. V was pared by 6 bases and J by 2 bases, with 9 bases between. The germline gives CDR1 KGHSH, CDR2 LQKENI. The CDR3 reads CASSHSNTDTQYF. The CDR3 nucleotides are TGTGCCAGCTCTCATAGTAACACAGATACGCAGTATTTT.

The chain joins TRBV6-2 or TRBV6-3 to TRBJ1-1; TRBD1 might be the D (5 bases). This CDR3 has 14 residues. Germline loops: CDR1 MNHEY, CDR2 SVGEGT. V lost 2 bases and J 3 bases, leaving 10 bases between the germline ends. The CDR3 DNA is TGTGCCAGCAGTTACCGGGGGGACGACACTGAAGCTTTCTTT. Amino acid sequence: CASSYRGDDTEAFF.

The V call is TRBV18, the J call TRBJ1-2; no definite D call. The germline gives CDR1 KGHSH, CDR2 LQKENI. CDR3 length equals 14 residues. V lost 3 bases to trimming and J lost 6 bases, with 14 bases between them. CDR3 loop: CASSPEWAGHGYTF. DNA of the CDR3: TGTGCCAGCTCACCGGAGTGGGCAGGCCATGGCTACACCTTC. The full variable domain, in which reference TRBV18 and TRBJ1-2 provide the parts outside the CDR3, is NAGVMQNPRHLVRRRGQEARLRCSPMKGHSHVYWYRQLPEEGLKFMVYLQKENIIDESGMPKERFSAEFPKEGPSILRIQQVVRGDSAAYFCASSPEWAGHGYTFGSGTRLTVV.

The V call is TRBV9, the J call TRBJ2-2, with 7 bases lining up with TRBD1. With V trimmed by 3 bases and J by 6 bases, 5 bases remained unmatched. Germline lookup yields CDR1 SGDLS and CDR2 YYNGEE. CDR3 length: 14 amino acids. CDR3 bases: TGTGCCAGCAGCGGTGGAAGGGGGCCCGGGGAGCTGTTTTTT. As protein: CASSGGRGPGELFF. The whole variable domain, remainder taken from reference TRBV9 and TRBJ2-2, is DSGVTQTPKHLITATGQRVTLRCSPRSGDLSVYWYQQSLDQGLQFLIQYYNGEERAKGNILERFSAQQFPDLHSELNLSSLELGDSALYFCASSGGRGPGELFFGEGSRLTVL.

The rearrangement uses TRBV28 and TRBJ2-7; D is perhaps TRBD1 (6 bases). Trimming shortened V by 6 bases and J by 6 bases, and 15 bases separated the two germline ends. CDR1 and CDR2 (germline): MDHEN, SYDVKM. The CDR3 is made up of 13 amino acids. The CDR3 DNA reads TGTGCCAGCAGCCTCGGGACACCTATCGAGCAGTACTTC. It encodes CASSLGTPIEQYF.

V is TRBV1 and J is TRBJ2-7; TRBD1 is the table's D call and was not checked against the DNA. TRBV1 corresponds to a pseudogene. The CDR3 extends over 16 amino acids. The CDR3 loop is CTSSLSGTGENGEQYF. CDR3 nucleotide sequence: TGCACCAGCAGCCTATCCGGGACAGGGGAAAACGGCGAGCAGTACTTC.

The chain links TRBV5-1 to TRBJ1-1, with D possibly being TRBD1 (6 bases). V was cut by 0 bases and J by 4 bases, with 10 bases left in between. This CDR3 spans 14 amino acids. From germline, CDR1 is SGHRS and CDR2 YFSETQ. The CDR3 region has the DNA TGCGCCAGCAGCTTGGGTGGAGGGGGCACTGAAGCTTTCTTT. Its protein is CASSLGGGGTEAFF.

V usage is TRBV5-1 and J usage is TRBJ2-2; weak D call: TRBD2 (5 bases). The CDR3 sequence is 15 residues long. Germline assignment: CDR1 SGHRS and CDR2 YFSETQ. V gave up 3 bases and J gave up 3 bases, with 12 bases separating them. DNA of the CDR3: TGCGCCAGCAGCTATCGCGGGTCTGACACCGGGGAGCTGTTTTTT. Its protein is CASSYRGSDTGELFF.

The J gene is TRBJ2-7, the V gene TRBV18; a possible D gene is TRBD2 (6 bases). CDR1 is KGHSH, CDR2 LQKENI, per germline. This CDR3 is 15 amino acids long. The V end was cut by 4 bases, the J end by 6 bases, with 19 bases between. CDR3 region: CASSQQGLPFPEQYF. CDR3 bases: TGTGCCAGCTCACAGCAAGGACTACCCTTCCCCGAGCAGTACTTC.

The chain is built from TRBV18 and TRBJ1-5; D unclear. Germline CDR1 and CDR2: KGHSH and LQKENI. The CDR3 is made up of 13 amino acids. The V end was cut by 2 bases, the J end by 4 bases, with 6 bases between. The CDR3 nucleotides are TGTGCCAGCTCACCAAGTTTTAATCAGCCCCAGCATTTT. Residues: CASSPSFNQPQHF. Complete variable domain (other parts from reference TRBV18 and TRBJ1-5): NAGVMQNPRHLVRRRGQEARLRCSPMKGHSHVYWYRQLPEEGLKFMVYLQKENIIDESGMPKERFSAEFPKEGPSILRIQQVVRGDSAAYFCASSPSFNQPQHFGDGTRLSIL.

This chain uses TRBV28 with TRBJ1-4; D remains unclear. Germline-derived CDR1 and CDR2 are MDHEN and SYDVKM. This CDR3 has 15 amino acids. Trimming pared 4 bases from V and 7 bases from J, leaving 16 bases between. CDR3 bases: TGTGCCAGCAGTTCCCAGGACGGAACGACTGAAAAACTGTTTTTT. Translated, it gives CASSSQDGTTEKLFF.

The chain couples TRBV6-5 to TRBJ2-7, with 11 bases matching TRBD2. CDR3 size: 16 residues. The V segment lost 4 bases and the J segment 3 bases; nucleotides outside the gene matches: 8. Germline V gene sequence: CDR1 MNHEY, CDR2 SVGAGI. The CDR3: CASSFSSGRLRYEQYF. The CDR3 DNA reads TGTGCCAGCAGTTTCTCTAGCGGGAGGCTCCGCTACGAGCAGTACTTC.

The CDR3 region is CASSYSSEAAEQFF. CDR3 nucleotides: TGTGCCAGCAGTTACTCGAGTGAAGCGGCTGAGCAGTTCTTC. The chain joins TRBV6-5 to TRBJ2-1, with D tentatively TRBD2 (5 bases). In germline, CDR1 is MNHEY, CDR2 SVGAGI. Deletions cut 0 bases from V and 9 bases from J, with 12 bases between. This CDR3 contains 14 residues.

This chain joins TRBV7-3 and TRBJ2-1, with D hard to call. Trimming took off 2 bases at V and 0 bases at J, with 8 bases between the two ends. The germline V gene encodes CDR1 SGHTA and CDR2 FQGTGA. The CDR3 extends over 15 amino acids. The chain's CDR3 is CASSLDLSSYNEQFF. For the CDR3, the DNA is TGTGCCAGCAGCTTAGACCTGAGCTCCTACAATGAGCAGTTCTTC.

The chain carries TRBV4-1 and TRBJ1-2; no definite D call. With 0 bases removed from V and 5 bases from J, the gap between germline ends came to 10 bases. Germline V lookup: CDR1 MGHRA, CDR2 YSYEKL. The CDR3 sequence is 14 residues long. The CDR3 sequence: CASSQEAGLYGYTF. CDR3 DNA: TGCGCCAGCAGCCAAGAAGCAGGTCTATATGGCTACACCTTC.

The CDR3: CASSTGTGGGSPLHF. CDR3 nucleotides: TGTGCCAGCAGCACCGGGACAGGGGGAGGATCACCCCTCCACTTT. The rearrangement uses TRBV3-1 (or the pseudogene TRBV3-2) and TRBJ1-6; 11 nucleotides match TRBD1. V gave up 5 bases and J gave up 10 bases; unmatched junction bases: 7. Germline V CDR1 and CDR2: LGHDT, YNNKEL (reference sequence). The CDR3 is made up of 15 amino acids.

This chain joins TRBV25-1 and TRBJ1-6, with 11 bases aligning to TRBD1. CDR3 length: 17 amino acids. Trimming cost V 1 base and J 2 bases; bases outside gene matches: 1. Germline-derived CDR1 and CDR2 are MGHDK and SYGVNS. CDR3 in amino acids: CASSELGQGAYNSPLHF. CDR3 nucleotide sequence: TGTGCCAGCAGTGAATTGGGACAGGGGGCCTATAATTCACCCCTCCACTTT.

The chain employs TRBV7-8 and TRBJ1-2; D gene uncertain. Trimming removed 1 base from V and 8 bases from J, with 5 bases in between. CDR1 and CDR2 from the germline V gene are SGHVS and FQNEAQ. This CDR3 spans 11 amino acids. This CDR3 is CASSLGWGYTF. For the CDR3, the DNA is TGTGCCAGCAGCTTAGGATGGGGCTACACCTTC.

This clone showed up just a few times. CDR3 coding DNA: TGTGCCAGCAGCCAAGGGGGGGACGAGCAGTACTTC. Protein product: CASSQGGDEQYF. The chain recombines TRBV6-2 or TRBV6-3 with TRBJ2-7; a weak D match, TRBD2 (7 bases). The CDR3 loop spans 12 amino acids. Germline lookup yields CDR1 MNHEY and CDR2 SVGEGT. The germline V and J ends were trimmed by 6 bases and 5 bases, with 11 bases remaining between them.

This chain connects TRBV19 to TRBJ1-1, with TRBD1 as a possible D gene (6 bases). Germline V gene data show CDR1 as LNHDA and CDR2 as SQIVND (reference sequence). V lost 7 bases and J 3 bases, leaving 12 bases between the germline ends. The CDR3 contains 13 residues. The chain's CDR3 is CASNPHRDTEAFF. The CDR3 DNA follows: TGTGCCAGTAACCCCCACAGGGACACTGAAGCTTTCTTT.

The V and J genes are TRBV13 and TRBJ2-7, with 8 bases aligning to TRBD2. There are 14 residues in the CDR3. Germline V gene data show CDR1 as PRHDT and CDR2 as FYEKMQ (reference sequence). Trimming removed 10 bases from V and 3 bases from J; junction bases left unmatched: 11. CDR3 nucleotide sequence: TGTGCCACCTCCAGGACGGGGGGGCTCTACGAGCAGTACTTC. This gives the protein CATSRTGGLYEQYF.

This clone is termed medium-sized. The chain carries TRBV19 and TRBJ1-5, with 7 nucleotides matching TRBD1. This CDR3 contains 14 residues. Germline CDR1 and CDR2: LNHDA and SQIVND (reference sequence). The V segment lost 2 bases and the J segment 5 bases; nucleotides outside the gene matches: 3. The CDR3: CASSIFTGDQPQHF. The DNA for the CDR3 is TGTGCCAGTAGTATATTCACAGGGGATCAGCCCCAGCATTTT.

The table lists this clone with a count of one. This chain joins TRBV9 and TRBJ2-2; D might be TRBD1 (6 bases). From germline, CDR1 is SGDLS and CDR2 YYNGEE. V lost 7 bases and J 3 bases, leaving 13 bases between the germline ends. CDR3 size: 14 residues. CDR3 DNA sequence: TGTGCCAGCCAAGAAGGACAGTACACCGGGGAGCTGTTTTTT. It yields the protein CASQEGQYTGELFF.

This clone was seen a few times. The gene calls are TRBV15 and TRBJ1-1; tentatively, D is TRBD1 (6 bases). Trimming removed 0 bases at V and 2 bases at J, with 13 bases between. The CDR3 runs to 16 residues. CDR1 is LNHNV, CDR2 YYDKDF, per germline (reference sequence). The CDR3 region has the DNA TGTGCCACCAGCAGAGATACCGAGGGGGATAACACTGAAGCTTTCTTT. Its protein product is CATSRDTEGDNTEAFF.

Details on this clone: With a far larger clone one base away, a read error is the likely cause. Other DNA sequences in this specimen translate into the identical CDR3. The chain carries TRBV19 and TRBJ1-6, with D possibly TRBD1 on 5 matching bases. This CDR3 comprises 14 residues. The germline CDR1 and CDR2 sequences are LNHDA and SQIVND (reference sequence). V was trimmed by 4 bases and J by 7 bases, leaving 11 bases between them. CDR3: CASSTGTENSPLHF. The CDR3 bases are TGTGCCAGTAGTACCGGGACGGAAAATTCACCCCTCCACTTT.

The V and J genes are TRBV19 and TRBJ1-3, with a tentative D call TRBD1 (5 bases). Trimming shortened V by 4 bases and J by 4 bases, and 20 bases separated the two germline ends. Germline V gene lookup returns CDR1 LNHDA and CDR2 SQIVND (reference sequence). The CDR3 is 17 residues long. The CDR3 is CASSTPATWGSGNTIYF. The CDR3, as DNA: TGTGCCAGTAGTACCCCCGCCACGTGGGGCTCAGGAAACACCATATATTTT.

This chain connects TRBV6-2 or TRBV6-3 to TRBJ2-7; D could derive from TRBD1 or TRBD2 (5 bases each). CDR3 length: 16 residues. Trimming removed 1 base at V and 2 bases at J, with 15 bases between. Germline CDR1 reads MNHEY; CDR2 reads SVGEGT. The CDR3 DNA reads TGTGCCAGCAGTTACTTGGGACCAAGAATTACCTACGAGCAGTACTTC. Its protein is CASSYLGPRITYEQYF.

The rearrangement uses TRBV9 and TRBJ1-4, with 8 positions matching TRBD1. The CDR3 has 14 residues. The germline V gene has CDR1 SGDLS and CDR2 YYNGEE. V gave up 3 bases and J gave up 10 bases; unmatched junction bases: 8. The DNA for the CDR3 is TGTGCCAGCAGCGCCGGGACAGGAGAAGGAAAACTGTTTTTT. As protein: CASSAGTGEGKLFF.

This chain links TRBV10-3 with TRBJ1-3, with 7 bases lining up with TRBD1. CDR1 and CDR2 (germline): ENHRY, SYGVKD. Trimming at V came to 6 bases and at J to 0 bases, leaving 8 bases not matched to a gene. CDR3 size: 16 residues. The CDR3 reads CAIRVPGGDSGNTIYF. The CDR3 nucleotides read TGTGCCATCAGGGTCCCAGGGGGGGACTCTGGAAACACCATATATTTT.

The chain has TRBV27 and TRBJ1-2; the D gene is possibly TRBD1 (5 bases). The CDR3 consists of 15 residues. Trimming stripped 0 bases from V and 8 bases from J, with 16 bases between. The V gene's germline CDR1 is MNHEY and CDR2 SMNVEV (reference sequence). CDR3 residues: CASSLSGADVKGYTF. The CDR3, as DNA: TGTGCCAGCAGTTTATCCGGGGCGGACGTGAAAGGCTACACCTTC.

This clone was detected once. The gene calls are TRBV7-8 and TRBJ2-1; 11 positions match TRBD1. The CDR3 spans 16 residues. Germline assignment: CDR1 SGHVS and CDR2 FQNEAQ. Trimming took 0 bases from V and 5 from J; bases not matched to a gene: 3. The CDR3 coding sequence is TGTGCCAGCAGCTTAGCCGGGACAGGGGGAGACAATGAGCAGTTCTTC. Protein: CASSLAGTGGDNEQFF. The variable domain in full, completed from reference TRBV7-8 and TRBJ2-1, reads GAGVSQSPRYKVAKRGQDVALRCDPISGHVSLFWYQQALGQGPEFLTYFQNEAQLDKSGLPSDRFFAERPEGSVSTLKIQRTQQEDSAVYLCASSLAGTGGDNEQFFGPGTRLTVL.